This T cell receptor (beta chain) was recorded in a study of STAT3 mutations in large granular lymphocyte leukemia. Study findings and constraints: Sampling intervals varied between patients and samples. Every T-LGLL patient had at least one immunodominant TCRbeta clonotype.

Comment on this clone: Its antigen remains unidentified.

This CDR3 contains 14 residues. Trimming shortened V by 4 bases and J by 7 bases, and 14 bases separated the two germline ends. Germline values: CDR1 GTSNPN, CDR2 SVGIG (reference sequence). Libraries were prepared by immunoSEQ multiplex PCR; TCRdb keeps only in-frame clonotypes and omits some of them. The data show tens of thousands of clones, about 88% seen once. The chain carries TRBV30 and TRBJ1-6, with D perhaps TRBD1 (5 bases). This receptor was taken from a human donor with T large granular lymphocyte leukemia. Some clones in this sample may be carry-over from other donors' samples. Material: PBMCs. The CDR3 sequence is CAWTENGGNSPLHF. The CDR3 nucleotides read TGTGCCTGGACCGAAAACGGGGGGAATTCACCCCTCCACTTT.